One and the same sample provided the 10 T cell receptor beta chains below, sequenced in a study of T cell responses to AZD1222 COVID-19 vaccine (dated by TCRdb to the early 2020s). In the paper's terms, the time point label means: about 28 days (+/-7) after the second vaccine dose. Libraries were constructed by the immunoSEQ multiplex PCR assay. Not all clones reach the TCRdb copy of this immuneACCESS table, which keeps in-frame sequences only. Checked studies attribute under half of the gap to unresolved V genes and leave the rest unexplained. The table for this sample lists 150,000 to 200,000 clones; roughly 94% of them were counted only once. The top ten hold 1.3% of the sample. The sample in question was peripheral blood, obtained 28 days after the second AZD1222 dose. The receptors were gathered from an adult who received the AZD1222 COVID-19 vaccine.

This chain connects TRBV19 to TRBJ1-1; D unclear. The germline gives CDR1 LNHDA, CDR2 SQIVND (reference sequence). CDR3 size: 17 residues. Trimming stripped 7 bases from V and 0 bases from J, with 21 bases between. CDR3 bases: TGTGCCAGTACCCTAGAGGGCCGGGGTTTGCTGAACACTGAAGCTTTCTTT. Protein product: CASTLEGRGLLNTEAFF.

This clone was recorded a few times. The V gene is TRBV6-4, the J gene TRBJ2-1; D may be TRBD2 (6 bases). Germline V gene data show CDR1 as MRHNA and CDR2 as SNTAGT. The CDR3 sequence is 15 residues long. V gave up 0 bases and J gave up 2 bases, with 8 bases separating them. The CDR3 DNA reads TGTGCCAGCAGTGACTCGGCGGGGACCTACAATGAGCAGTTCTTC. As protein: CASSDSAGTYNEQFF.

The V gene is TRBV28, the J gene TRBJ1-5; D gene ambiguous. Germline assignment: CDR1 MDHEN and CDR2 SYDVKM. V lost 2 bases, J lost 2 bases, and 10 bases lay in between. There are 15 residues in the CDR3. The CDR3: CASSLRGFGNQPQHF. In DNA form, the CDR3 reads TGTGCCAGCAGTTTACGAGGGTTCGGCAATCAGCCCCAGCATTTT.

The chain is built from TRBV15 and TRBJ2-1, with 9 nucleotides matching TRBD2. The trim removed 3 bases at V and 6 bases at J, leaving 9 bases unmatched. CDR3 length equals 16 residues. CDR1 and CDR2 from the germline V gene are LNHNV and YYDKDF (reference sequence). CDR3 DNA: TGTGCCACCAGCAGGGAAACTAGCGGGCATCCCAATGAGCAGTTCTTC. Translating it yields CATSRETSGHPNEQFF. The full variable domain, with the rest looked up from reference TRBV15 and TRBJ2-1, is DAMVIQNPRYQVTQFGKPVTLSCSQTLNHNVMYWYQQKSSQAPKLLFHYYDKDFNNEADTPDNFQSRRPNTSFCFLDIRSPGLGDTAMYLCATSRETSGHPNEQFFGPGTRLTVL.

The J gene is TRBJ1-4, the V gene TRBV5-6; TRBD1 is a possible D gene (6 bases). Germline V gene data show CDR1 as SGHDT and CDR2 as YYEEEE. The CDR3 runs to 17 residues. The V gene lost 0 bases and the J gene lost 5 bases, with 17 bases spanning the gap. CDR3 region: CASSLAEGGIGNEKLFF. CDR3 nucleotide sequence: TGTGCCAGCAGCTTGGCCGAAGGGGGGATAGGGAATGAAAAACTGTTTTTT.

The gene calls are TRBV4-1 and TRBJ1-1; D unresolved. The CDR3 covers 15 residues. CDR1 is MGHRA and CDR2 is YSYEKL in the germline V gene. Trimming removed 0 bases at V and 8 bases at J, with 16 bases between. The CDR3 region is CASSQDGLGRQEAFF. CDR3 bases: TGCGCCAGCAGCCAAGATGGGCTAGGAAGGCAAGAAGCTTTCTTT.

V usage is TRBV5-6 and J usage is TRBJ2-1, with 9 positions matching TRBD2. CDR1 and CDR2 (germline): SGHDT, YYEEEE. This CDR3 region has 16 residues. Trimming cost V 2 bases and J 6 bases; bases outside gene matches: 9. CDR3 nucleotide sequence: TGTGCCAGCAGCTTAAGGTCTAGCGGGGTACCCAATGAGCAGTTCTTC. Residues: CASSLRSSGVPNEQFF.

This chain links TRBV6-2 or TRBV6-3 with TRBJ2-4; TRBD1 agrees at 7 bases. CDR1 MNHEY and CDR2 SVGEGT come from the germline V gene. Trimming cost V 0 bases and J 13 bases; bases outside gene matches: 3. The CDR3 consists of 12 residues. The CDR3 DNA sequence: TGTGCCAGCAGTTACTCGAAGGGACAGCAGTACTTC. Protein: CASSYSKGQQYF.

CDR3 region: CASSSGTGGLTYNEQFF. The CDR3 DNA reads as TGTGCCAGCAGCTCCGGGACAGGGGGCTTAACCTACAATGAGCAGTTCTTC. The rearrangement links TRBV7-8 to TRBJ2-1; 12 bases are a match to TRBD1. The CDR3 is made up of 17 amino acids. The germline V gene encodes CDR1 SGHVS and CDR2 FQNEAQ. J was trimmed by 2 bases and V by 4 bases; bases with no gene match: 6.

V usage is TRBV27 and J usage is TRBJ1-1, with D perhaps matching TRBD1 (6 bases). This CDR3 has 14 residues. Trimming removed 0 bases at V and 5 bases at J, with 10 bases between. The germline CDR1 and CDR2 sequences are MNHEY and SMNVEV (reference sequence). CDR3 DNA sequence: TGTGCCAGCAGTTTATCGCACAGGGCGACTGAAGCTTTCTTT. This sequence encodes CASSLSHRATEAFF.